The 26 T cell receptor beta chains in this list originate from one sample, sequenced in a study of post-analysis software for immune sequencing data. Whole-study findings and limits: Among roughly 5 TRBV segments more frequent in patients than controls were TRBV5-6, TRBV5-1 and TRBV20-1.

Unique molecular identifiers featured in each of the TCR beta cDNA libraries. TCRdb recomputed calls from the PCR reads with MiXCR, one row per CDR3 protein. The data contain around 710,000 distinct CDR3 sequences, 46% of them seen just once; the ten biggest clones take up 4.9%. Their recognized antigens are unknown. What was sequenced was blood. The receptors here all came from a girl aged 10 to 17 with multiple sclerosis.

This chain joins TRBV19 and TRBJ2-7; 12 bases are a match to TRBD1. V was clipped by 4 bases and J by 5 bases; unmatched bases: 3. This CDR3 region has 14 residues. Germline V gene lookup returns CDR1 LNHDA and CDR2 SQIVND (reference sequence). The CDR3 region is CASSRDRGQDEQYF. The CDR3 DNA is TGTGCCAGTAGTAGGGACAGGGGGCAAGACGAGCAGTACTTC.

The CDR3: CASSLDQAGLAAYEQYF. CDR3 nucleotides: TGTGCCAGCAGCTTAGATCAGGCAGGACTAGCGGCCTACGAGCAGTACTTC. The genes are TRBV11-2 and TRBJ2-7, with 10 bases that match TRBD2. This CDR3 has 17 amino acids. CDR1 and CDR2 from the germline V gene are SGHAT and FQNNGV. With V trimmed by 0 bases and J by 2 bases, 7 bases remained unmatched.

The rearrangement joins TRBV6-5 to TRBJ2-7, with 7 positions matching TRBD2. The CDR3 runs to 14 residues. Trimming cost V 4 bases and J 7 bases; bases outside gene matches: 10. CDR1 MNHEY and CDR2 SVGAGI come from the germline V gene. The CDR3 region is CASSSLAAWGEQYF. CDR3 DNA sequence: TGTGCCAGCAGTTCTCTAGCGGCCTGGGGGGAGCAGTACTTC.

This clonotype was counted a few times. CDR3 amino acids: CSARAGDSNQPQHF. DNA for the CDR3: TGCAGTGCTAGAGCAGGGGATAGCAATCAGCCCCAGCATTTT. J is TRBJ1-5 and V is TRBV20-1; a weak D match, TRBD1 (6 bases). Trimming pared 1 base from V and 0 bases from J, leaving 7 bases between. The CDR3 consists of 14 residues. Per the germline V gene, CDR1 is DFQATT and CDR2 is SNEGSKA (reference sequence).

V usage is TRBV5-1 and J usage is TRBJ2-1; 7 bases map to TRBD2. The J segment lost 1 base and the V segment lost 7 bases, leaving 11 bases of the junction unmatched. The CDR3 is made up of 16 amino acids. CDR1 and CDR2 (germline): SGHRS, YFSETQ. The CDR3 DNA sequence: TGCGCCAGCGATGAGGGCGGGAGTGGATCCTACAATGAGCAGTTCTTC. Its protein product is CASDEGGSGSYNEQFF.

The V and J genes are TRBV20-1 and TRBJ2-2; D may be TRBD1 (5 bases). Between the trimmed V and J ends, which lost 3 bases and 3 bases, there was a span of 8 bases. This CDR3 spans 13 amino acids. Germline V gives CDR1 DFQATT, CDR2 SNEGSKA (reference sequence). CDR3 in amino acids: CSASRGDTGELFF. CDR3 coding DNA: TGCAGTGCTAGTAGGGGCGACACCGGGGAGCTGTTTTTT.

The V gene is TRBV29-1, the J gene TRBJ2-1; D is tentatively TRBD1 or TRBD2 (5 bases each). With 4 bases removed from V and 9 bases from J, the gap between germline ends came to 16 bases. This CDR3 comprises 13 residues. Germline loops: CDR1 SQVTM, CDR2 ANQGSEA. CDR3 bases: TGCAGCGTTGGTGGGACCCCACTAGGTGAGCAGTTCTTC. This sequence encodes CSVGGTPLGEQFF.

This clonotype was observed a handful of times. This sequence joins TRBV12-3 or TRBV12-4 and TRBJ2-7, with TRBD1 identical over 9 bases. The CDR3 is made up of 17 amino acids. The V and J ends lost 3 bases and 3 bases, in that order; junction bases with no gene match: 12. The CDR3 DNA reads as TGTGCCAGCAGTTTCTCAACCGGGACAGGGAAAGGCTACGAGCAGTACTTC. It is translated as CASSFSTGTGKGYEQYF.

This clonotype appeared a few times. The gene calls are TRBV27 and TRBJ2-1; either TRBD1 or TRBD2 may fit D (5 bases each). The V gene lost 5 bases and the J gene lost 6 bases, with 17 bases spanning the gap. CDR1 and CDR2 from the germline V gene are MNHEY and SMNVEV (reference sequence). This CDR3 has 15 residues. CDR3: CASSKGRSEGNEQFF. As DNA, the CDR3 is TGTGCCAGCAGTAAGGGGCGATCCGAGGGCAATGAGCAGTTCTTC.

This rearrangement joins TRBV10-3 to TRBJ2-7; D ambiguous. V was cut by 4 bases and J by 1 base, with 14 bases left in between. This CDR3 comprises 15 residues. The germline V gene encodes CDR1 ENHRY and CDR2 SYGVKD. The CDR3 DNA reads TGTGCCATCAGTGGATCGGACGATTTTTCCTACGAGCAGTACTTC. Translating gives CAISGSDDFSYEQYF.

The rearrangement uses TRBV6-6 and TRBJ2-7, with 7 bases fitting TRBD1. V shed 6 bases and J 3 bases; nucleotides not matched to a gene: 8. CDR1 MNHNY and CDR2 SVGAGI come from the germline V gene (reference sequence). CDR3 length: 14 amino acids. CDR3 amino acids: CASSRPGGGYEQYF. The CDR3 DNA follows: TGTGCCAGCAGCCGACCAGGGGGTGGCTACGAGCAGTACTTC.

The chain recombines TRBV9 with TRBJ2-5; the match to TRBD1 covers 9 bases. This CDR3 is 18 amino acids long. Germline-derived CDR1 and CDR2 are SGDLS and YYNGEE. V was clipped by 4 bases and J by 2 bases; unmatched bases: 15. The DNA of the CDR3 is TGTGCCAGCAGCCCCCGAACCCCCAGGACAGGGGCTCAAGAGACCCAGTACTTC. It translates to CASSPRTPRTGAQETQYF.

The V call is TRBV28, the J call TRBJ2-5, with D uncertain. V was cut by 6 bases and J by 0 bases, with 11 bases left in between. The germline V gene encodes CDR1 MDHEN and CDR2 SYDVKM. The CDR3 consists of 14 residues. CDR3 DNA sequence: TGTGCCAGCAGCCGCGGACGCAACCAAGAGACCCAGTACTTC. Protein product: CASSRGRNQETQYF.

The V gene is TRBV28, the J gene TRBJ2-7; 8 positions agree with TRBD2. V gave up 3 bases and J gave up 0 bases; unmatched junction bases: 7. Germline V gene lookup returns CDR1 MDHEN and CDR2 SYDVKM. The CDR3 covers 16 residues. The CDR3 here is CASSFQLAESSYEQYF. Here the CDR3 DNA reads TGTGCCAGCAGTTTCCAACTAGCGGAATCCTCCTACGAGCAGTACTTC.

The rearrangement links TRBV20-1 to TRBJ1-2; D gene uncertain. V gave up 3 bases and J gave up 4 bases, with 15 bases separating them. Looked up from germline, CDR1 is DFQATT and CDR2 is SNEGSKA (reference sequence). CDR3 length: 14 amino acids. The CDR3 loop is CSASDLPLGYGYTF. The CDR3 DNA is TGCAGTGCTAGCGACCTTCCCCTGGGCTATGGCTACACCTTC.

The chain carries TRBV29-1 and TRBJ2-5; 7 bases map to TRBD2. Trimming took 5 bases from V and 11 from J; bases not matched to a gene: 14. The length of the CDR3 is 13 residues. Germline V CDR1 and CDR2: SQVTM, ANQGSEA. This CDR3 reads CSVLLAWDEEQYF. The CDR3 DNA is TGCAGCGTTTTACTAGCGTGGGACGAAGAGCAGTACTTC.

The chain has TRBV5-5 and TRBJ2-3; 7 bases align to TRBD1. Germline values: CDR1 SGHKS, CDR2 YYEKEE (reference sequence). V lost 0 bases and J lost 0; bases outside the gene matches: 1. There are 15 residues in the CDR3. The CDR3 DNA sequence: TGTGCCAGCAGCTTGGCGGGACAGAGCACAGATACGCAGTATTTT. Its protein product is CASSLAGQSTDTQYF.

The V gene is TRBV6-5, the J gene TRBJ1-2, with TRBD1 as a possible D gene (5 bases). V lost 5 bases and J 5 bases, leaving 18 bases between the germline ends. Germline V gene sequence: CDR1 MNHEY, CDR2 SVGAGI. The CDR3 consists of 15 residues. The CDR3 nucleotides are TGTGCCAGCAGTACCCGAGGGGTCGCTTGGTATGGCTACACCTTC. Translated, it gives CASSTRGVAWYGYTF.

This clonotype was seen a few times. V and J are TRBV10-3 and TRBJ2-5, with D perhaps TRBD2 (5 bases). Germline CDR1 and CDR2: ENHRY and SYGVKD. The CDR3 spans 12 residues. Trimming shortened V by 9 bases and J by 3 bases, and 11 bases separated the two germline ends. The CDR3 nucleotides read TGTGCCATTGGAACAGCGGAAGAGACCCAGTACTTC. Its translation is CAIGTAEETQYF.

This sequence joins TRBV9 and TRBJ2-7; 7 bases match TRBD1. The J call may be mistaken, given a closer DNA end match to TRBJ2-1. The CDR3 is 14 amino acids. Germline CDR1 and CDR2: SGDLS and YYNGEE. CDR3 sequence reads: CASSGRDSTYEQFF. The CDR3 coding sequence is TGTGCCAGCAGCGGACGGGACAGCACCTACGAGCAGTTCTTC.

This clonotype was observed a few times. This rearrangement joins TRBV6-6 to TRBJ2-7, with 9 bases identical to TRBD1. CDR1 and CDR2 from the germline V gene are MNHNY and SVGAGI (reference sequence). Unmatched junction bases numbered 12, after V lost 5 bases and J lost 7 bases. CDR3 size: 15 residues. The CDR3 DNA sequence: TGTGCCAGCAGTCGACCGGGACAGGGCCAAGATGAGCAGTACTTC. Amino acid sequence: CASSRPGQGQDEQYF.

CDR3 sequence (DNA): TGTGCCACCAGTGATCCGCTAGTCGGGGCAGAGACCCAGTACTTC. Protein: CATSDPLVGAETQYF. The chain uses TRBV24-1 and TRBJ2-5; D assignment may be TRBD1 or TRBD2 (5 bases each). The CDR3 is 15 residues long. V lost 3 bases and J lost 4, with 14 bases in between. From germline, CDR1 is KGHDR and CDR2 SFDVKD.

The V gene is TRBV5-6, the J gene TRBJ2-3, with 8 bases aligning to TRBD2. V trimming: 7 bases; J trimming: 4 bases; junction bases outside the gene matches: 8. This CDR3 spans 14 amino acids. Germline-derived CDR1 and CDR2 are SGHDT and YYEEEE. CDR3 nucleotides: TGTGCCAGCCTGGGGACTAGGGGTCCAGATACGCAGTATTTT. Protein: CASLGTRGPDTQYF. Full variable domain (remainder filled in from reference TRBV5-6 and TRBJ2-3): DAGVTQSPTHLIKTRGQQVTLRCSPKSGHDTVSWYQQALGQGPQFIFQYYEEEERQRGNFPDRFSGHQFPNYSSELNVNALLLGDSALYLCASLGTRGPDTQYFGPGTRLTVL.

The gene calls are TRBV13 and TRBJ2-1; D is unclear. The V end lost 1 base, the J end lost 3 bases, and 16 bases lay between the germline ends. The CDR3 sequence is 17 residues long. Per germline, CDR1 PRHDT and CDR2 FYEKMQ (reference sequence). CDR3 region: CASSLASTAPGYNEQFF. The CDR3 region has the DNA TGTGCCAGCAGCTTAGCATCTACTGCCCCAGGCTACAATGAGCAGTTCTTC. Variable domain in full (rest from reference TRBV13 and TRBJ2-1): AAGVIQSPRHLIKEKRETATLKCYPIPRHDTVYWYQQGPGQDPQFLISFYEKMQSDKGSIPDRFSAQQFSDYHSELNMSSLELGDSALYFCASSLASTAPGYNEQFFGPGTRLTVL.

The chain has TRBV12-3 or TRBV12-4 and TRBJ2-3, with 9 bases matching TRBD2. The CDR3 has 13 residues. Trimming removed 8 bases from V and 8 bases from J; junction bases left unmatched: 8. CDR3 residues: CASRASGKGTQYF. In DNA, the CDR3 is TGTGCCAGCCGAGCTAGCGGGAAGGGTACGCAGTATTTT.

The rearrangement joins TRBV11-3 to TRBJ2-4; TRBD1 is a possible D gene (5 bases). CDR1 and CDR2 (germline): SGHNT, YENEEA. This CDR3 has 13 amino acids. Trimming removed 5 bases from V and 9 bases from J, with 14 bases in between. The CDR3 sequence is CASSPLQGGIQYF. CDR3 nucleotide sequence: TGTGCCAGCAGCCCCCTGCAGGGTGGCATTCAGTACTTC. Filled out from reference TRBV11-3 and TRBJ2-4, the complete variable domain reads EAGVVQSPRYKIIEKKQPVAFWCNPISGHNTLYWYLQNLGQGPELLIRYENEEAVDDSQLPKDRFSAERLKGVDSTLKIQPAELGDSAVYLCASSPLQGGIQYFGAGTRLSVL.